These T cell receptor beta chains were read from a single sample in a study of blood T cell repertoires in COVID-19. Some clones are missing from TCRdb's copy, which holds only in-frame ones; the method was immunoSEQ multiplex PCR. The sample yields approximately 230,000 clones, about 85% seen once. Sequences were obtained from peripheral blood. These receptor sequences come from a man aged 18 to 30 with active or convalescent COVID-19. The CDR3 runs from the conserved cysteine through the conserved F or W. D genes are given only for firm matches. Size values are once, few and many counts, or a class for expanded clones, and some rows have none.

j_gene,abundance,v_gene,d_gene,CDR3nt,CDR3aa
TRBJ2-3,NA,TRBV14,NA,TGTGCCAGCAGCCAAGATTACTACACAGATACGCAGTATTTT,CASSQDYYTDTQYF
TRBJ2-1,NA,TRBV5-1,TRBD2,TGCGCCAGCAGCCCGACGGCGGGAGGCTCCTACAATGAGCAGTTCTTC,CASSPTAGGSYNEQFF
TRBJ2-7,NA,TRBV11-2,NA,TGTGCCAGCAGCTTGCGGCGGGTACCCTACGAGCAGTACTTC,CASSLRRVPYEQYF
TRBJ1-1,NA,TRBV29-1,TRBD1,TGCAGCGTTGGGCCCCACCAGGGGGACCCTGAAGCTTTCTTT,CSVGPHQGDPEAFF
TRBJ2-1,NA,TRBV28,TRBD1,TGTGCCAGCAGAAACGCCGGGACAGGCGTGGGTGAGCAGTTCTTC,CASRNAGTGVGEQFF
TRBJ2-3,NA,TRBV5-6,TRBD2,TGTGCCAGCAGCTTGGGGACTAGCGGGGCAGGAGATACGCAGTATTTT,CASSLGTSGAGDTQYF
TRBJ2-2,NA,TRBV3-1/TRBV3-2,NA,TGTGCCAGCAGCTTGGGACACACAACCGGGGAGCTGTTTTTT,CASSLGHTTGELFF
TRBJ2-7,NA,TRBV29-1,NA,TGCAGCGTTGTGCTAGCGAATACCTACGAGCAGTACTTC,CSVVLANTYEQYF
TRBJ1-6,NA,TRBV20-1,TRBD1,TGCAGTGCTAGTGACAGGGGCGGTTCACCCCTCCACTTT,CSASDRGGSPLHF
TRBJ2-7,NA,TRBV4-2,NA,TGTGCCAGCAGCCACCCGGGGGTTTACGAGCAGTACTTC,CASSHPGVYEQYF
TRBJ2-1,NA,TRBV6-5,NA,TGTGCCAGCAGCTTACTAGCAACGAAGGCTTATGAGCAGTTCTTC,CASSLLATKAYEQFF
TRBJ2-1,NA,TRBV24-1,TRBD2,TGTGCCACCAGTGATTCGAGGCTTAGGGCGGGGGGCCTCCCCGATGAGCAGTTCTTC,CATSDSRLRAGGLPDEQFF
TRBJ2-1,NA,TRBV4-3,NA,TGCGCCAGCAGCCAATCAACAGGGCTAGCGGATTACAATGAGCAGTTCTTC,CASSQSTGLADYNEQFF
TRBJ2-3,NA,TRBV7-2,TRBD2,TGTGCCAGCAGCTTAGTTGGGACTAGCGGTAGCACAGATACGCAGTATTTT,CASSLVGTSGSTDTQYF
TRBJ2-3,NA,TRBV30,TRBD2,TGTGCCTGGAGTGTACGTATTCGACTAGCGGAACCCTTCGGTACGCAGTATTTT,CAWSVRIRLAEPFGTQYF
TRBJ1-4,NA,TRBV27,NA,TGTGCCAGCAGTCGTCATTGGCTGGCTAATGAAAAACTGTTTTTT,CASSRHWLANEKLFF
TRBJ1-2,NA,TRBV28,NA,TGTGCCAGCAGTCCACCAGGGCAGGGGAATGGCTACACCTTC,CASSPPGQGNGYTF
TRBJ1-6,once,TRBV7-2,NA,TGTGCCAGCAGCTTAACAAGGACAGACAATTCACCCCTCCACTTT,CASSLTRTDNSPLHF
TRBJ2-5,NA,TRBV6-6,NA,TGTGCCAGCAGTTACTCTCAGGGGCAGGAGACCCAGTACTTC,CASSYSQGQETQYF
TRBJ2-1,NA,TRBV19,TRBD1,TGTGCCAGTAGAAGGACAGGGGGCGTAGGTGCGGCGATTCACAATGAGCAGTTCTTC,CASRRTGGVGAAIHNEQFF
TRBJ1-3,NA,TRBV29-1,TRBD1,TGCAGCGTGGAGGGGGCTATGAACACCATATATTTT,CSVEGAMNTIYF
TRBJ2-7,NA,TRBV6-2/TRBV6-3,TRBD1,TGTGCCAGCAGTGCCGCCCCGGGACAGCTAGCTCTAGGACGATGGGGATACGAGCAGTACTTC,CASSAAPGQLALGRWGYEQYF
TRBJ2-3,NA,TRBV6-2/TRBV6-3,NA,TGTGCCAGCACCCCGGTTCGAGGGTCAGATACGCAGTATTTT,CASTPVRGSDTQYF
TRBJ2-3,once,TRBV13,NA,TGTGCCAGCAGCTTAGAGGGGGATTACACAGATACGCAGTATTTT,CASSLEGDYTDTQYF
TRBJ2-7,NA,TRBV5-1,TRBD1,TGCGCCAGCAGCACAGGGGGGACGGACTCCTACGAGCAGTACTTC,CASSTGGTDSYEQYF
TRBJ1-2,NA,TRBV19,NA,TGTGCCAGTAGTTGGGCCGTGCCCAACTATGGCTACACCTTC,CASSWAVPNYGYTF
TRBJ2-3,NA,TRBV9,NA,TGTGCCAGCAGCTCACTGGGACTTCCCGTGGATACGCAGTATTTT,CASSSLGLPVDTQYF
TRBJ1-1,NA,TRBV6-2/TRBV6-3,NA,TGTGCCAGCAGTTCGAGGGATATCGACACTGAAGCTTTCTTT,CASSSRDIDTEAFF
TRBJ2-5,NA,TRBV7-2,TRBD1,TGTGCCAGCAGCTTACAGGGACAGGGGCGCGAGACCCAGTACTTC,CASSLQGQGRETQYF
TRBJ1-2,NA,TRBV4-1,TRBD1,TGCGCCAGCAGCCAACCTAACAGACAGGGGTTCGGTGGCTACACCTTC,CASSQPNRQGFGGYTF
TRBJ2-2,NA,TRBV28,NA,TGTGCCAGCAGTTTTAGGGGGGCAGGGGGTAACACCGGGGAGCTGTTTTTT,CASSFRGAGGNTGELFF
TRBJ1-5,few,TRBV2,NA,TGTGCCAGCAGTGACCCCAGGGGTAGCAATCAGCCCCAGCATTTT,CASSDPRGSNQPQHF
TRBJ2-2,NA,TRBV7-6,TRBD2,TGTGCCAGCAGCCCCTGGACTAGCGCTAACGGGGAGCTGTTTTTT,CASSPWTSANGELFF
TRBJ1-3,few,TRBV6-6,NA,TGTGCCAGCAGTAATCCAACAGGGATCTCTGGAAACACCATATATTTT,CASSNPTGISGNTIYF
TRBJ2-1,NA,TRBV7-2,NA,TGTGCCAGCACCCCAGGAGGTAGTGTATCCTACAATGAGCAGTTCTTC,CASTPGGSVSYNEQFF
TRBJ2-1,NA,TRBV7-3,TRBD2,TGTGCCAGCAGCAAGACTAGCGGGAGCTCCTACAATGAGCAGTTCTTC,CASSKTSGSSYNEQFF
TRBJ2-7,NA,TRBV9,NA,TGTGCCAGCAGGCACAGGGCCAATACTCCATCCTACGAGCAGTACTTC,CASRHRANTPSYEQYF
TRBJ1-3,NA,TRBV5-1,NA,TGCGCCAGCAGCCGACAGGACAGCCACTCTGGAAACACCATATATTTT,CASSRQDSHSGNTIYF